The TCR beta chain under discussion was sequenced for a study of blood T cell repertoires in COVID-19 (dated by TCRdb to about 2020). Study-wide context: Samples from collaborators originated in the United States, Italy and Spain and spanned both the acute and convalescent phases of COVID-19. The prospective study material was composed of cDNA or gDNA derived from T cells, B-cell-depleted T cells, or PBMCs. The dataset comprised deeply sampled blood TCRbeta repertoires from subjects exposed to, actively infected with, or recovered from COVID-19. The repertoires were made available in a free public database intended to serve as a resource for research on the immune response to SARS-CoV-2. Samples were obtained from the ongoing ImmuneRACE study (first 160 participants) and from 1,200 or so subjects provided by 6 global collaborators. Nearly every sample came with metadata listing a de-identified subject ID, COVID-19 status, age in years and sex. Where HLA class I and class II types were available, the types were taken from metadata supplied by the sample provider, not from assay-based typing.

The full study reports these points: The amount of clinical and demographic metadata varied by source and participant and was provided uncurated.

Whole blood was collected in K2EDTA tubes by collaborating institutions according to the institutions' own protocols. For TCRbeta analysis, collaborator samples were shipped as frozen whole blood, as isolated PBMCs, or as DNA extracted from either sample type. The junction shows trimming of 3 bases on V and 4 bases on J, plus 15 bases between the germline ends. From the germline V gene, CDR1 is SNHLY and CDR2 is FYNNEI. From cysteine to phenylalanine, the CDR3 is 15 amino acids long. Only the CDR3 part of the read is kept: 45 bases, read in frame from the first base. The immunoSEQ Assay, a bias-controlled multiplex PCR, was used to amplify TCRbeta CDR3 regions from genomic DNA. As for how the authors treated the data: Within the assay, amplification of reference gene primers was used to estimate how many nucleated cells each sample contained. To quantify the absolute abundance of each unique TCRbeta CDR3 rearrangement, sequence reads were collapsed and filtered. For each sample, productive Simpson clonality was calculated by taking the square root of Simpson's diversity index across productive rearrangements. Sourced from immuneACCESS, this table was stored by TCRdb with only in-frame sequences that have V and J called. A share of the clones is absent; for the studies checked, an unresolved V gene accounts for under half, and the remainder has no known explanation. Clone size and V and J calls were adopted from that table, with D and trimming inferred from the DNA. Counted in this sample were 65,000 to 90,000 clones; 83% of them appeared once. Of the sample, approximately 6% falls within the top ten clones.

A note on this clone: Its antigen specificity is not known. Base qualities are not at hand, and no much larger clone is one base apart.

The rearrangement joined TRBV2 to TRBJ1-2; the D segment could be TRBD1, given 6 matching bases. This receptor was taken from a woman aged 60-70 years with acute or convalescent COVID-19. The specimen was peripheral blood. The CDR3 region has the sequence CASSEDRRTSYGYTF. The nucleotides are TGTGCCAGCAGTGAGGACAGACGAACCTCCTATGGCTACACCTTC.